What follows are 5 T cell receptor beta chains derived from one specimen sequenced in a study of blood T cell repertoires in COVID-19. Data came from immunoSEQ multiplex PCR; TCRdb stores just in-frame clones and leaves some out. Among under 350,000 clones listed, roughly 86% were seen once. Sequences were obtained from peripheral blood. These receptors were collected from a woman younger than 45 with COVID-19, enrolled during active disease.

V and J are TRBV6-5 and TRBJ1-2, with D possibly TRBD1 on 6 matching bases. Germline V lookup: CDR1 MNHEY, CDR2 SVGAGI. The length of the CDR3 is 14 residues. Trimming pared 5 bases from V and 4 bases from J, leaving 14 bases between. DNA of the CDR3: TGTGCCAGCAGTCAGCCTACAGGGCGCTATGGCTACACCTTC. Its protein is CASSQPTGRYGYTF.

V is TRBV20-1 and J is TRBJ1-6; TRBD1 matches at 7 bases. CDR1 is DFQATT and CDR2 is SNEGSKA in the germline V gene (reference sequence). V lost 3 bases to trimming and J lost 0 bases; unmatched junction nucleotides: 11. This CDR3 has 18 amino acids. The DNA for the CDR3 is TGCAGTGCTAGTACAGGGGCCATTAGGAGCTCCTATAATTCACCCCTCCACTTT. Protein: CSASTGAIRSSYNSPLHF.

The rearrangement joins TRBV19 to TRBJ1-1; 7 bases map to TRBD1. The V gene end was trimmed by 8 bases and the J gene end by 5 bases; junction bases not matched to a gene: 11. Germline CDR1 reads LNHDA; CDR2 reads SQIVND (reference sequence). This CDR3 spans 14 amino acids. Here the CDR3 reads CASRPGTDLTEAFF. In DNA form, the CDR3 reads TGTGCCAGTCGACCGGGGACAGATTTAACTGAAGCTTTCTTT.

This clone was observed once. This rearrangement joins TRBV24-1 to TRBJ2-1, with D possibly being TRBD1 (6 bases). The germline V gene encodes CDR1 KGHDR and CDR2 SFDVKD. The CDR3 extends over 17 amino acids. Trimming stripped 5 bases from V and 0 bases from J, with 16 bases between. The CDR3 DNA reads TGTGCCACCAGTGGTTCAACAGGGTACCGCTCCTACAATGAGCAGTTCTTC. It translates to CATSGSTGYRSYNEQFF.

The genes are TRBV2 and TRBJ1-1; no definite D call. The CDR3 length is 11 residues. Deletions cut 11 bases from V and 2 bases from J, with 9 bases between. Germline CDR1 and CDR2: SNHLY and FYNNEI. The DNA of the CDR3 is TGTGCCGGCCCAGTAAACACTGAAGCTTTCTTT. Its translation is CAGPVNTEAFF.